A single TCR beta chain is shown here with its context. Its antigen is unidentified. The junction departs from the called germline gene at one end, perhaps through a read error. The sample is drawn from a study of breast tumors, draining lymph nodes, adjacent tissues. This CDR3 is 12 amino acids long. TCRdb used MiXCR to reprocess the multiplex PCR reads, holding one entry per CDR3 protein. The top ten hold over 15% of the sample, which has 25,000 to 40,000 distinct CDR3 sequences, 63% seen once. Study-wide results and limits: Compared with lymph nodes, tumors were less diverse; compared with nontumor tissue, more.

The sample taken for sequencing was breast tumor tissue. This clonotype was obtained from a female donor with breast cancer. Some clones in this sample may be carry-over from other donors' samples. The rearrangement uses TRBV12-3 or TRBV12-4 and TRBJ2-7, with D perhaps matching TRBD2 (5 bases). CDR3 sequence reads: CASSLDSREQCF. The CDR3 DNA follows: TGTGCCAGCAGTTTGGACTCCCGCGAGCAGTGCTTC.